One sample yielded the 30 T cell receptor beta chains listed below, sequenced in a study of T-cell memory formation after mild COVID-19. One entry per CDR3 protein, called by TCRdb with MiXCR from the 5' RACE reads. Counted here are about 430,000 distinct CDR3 sequences, approximately 24% occurring once; the ten biggest clones make up 7.5% to 10%. Sequencing was done on a sample of PBMCs or a T cell subset sorted from them (not recorded which). These receptors were taken from an adult woman who had mild COVID-19 (a few samples of this study predate the infection). Cell type and time point are not known.

This chain links TRBV6-2 or TRBV6-3 with TRBJ2-7, with D uncertain. V lost 8 bases and J 0 bases, leaving 11 bases between the germline ends. The CDR3 contains 13 residues. CDR1 is MNHEY, CDR2 SVGEGT, per germline. CDR3 region: CASVDEPSYEQYF. The CDR3 region has the DNA TGTGCCAGCGTAGATGAGCCCTCCTACGAGCAGTACTTC.

The chain couples TRBV7-9 to TRBJ2-2; the D is unclear. Germline V gene lookup returns CDR1 SEHNR and CDR2 FQNEAQ (reference sequence). This CDR3 has 15 amino acids. The V and J ends lost 3 bases and 1 base respectively, with 9 bases between them. CDR3: CASSFYGLNTGELFF. The CDR3 DNA sequence: TGTGCCAGCAGCTTCTACGGGTTGAACACCGGGGAGCTGTTTTTT. Full variable domain (outside the CDR3, taken from reference TRBV7-9 and TRBJ2-2): DTGVSQNPRHKITKRGQNVTFRCDPISEHNRLYWYRQTLGQGPEFLTYFQNEAQLEKSRLLSDRFSAERPKGSFSTLEIQRTEQGDSAMYLCASSFYGLNTGELFFGEGSRLTVL.

This rearrangement joins TRBV4-1 to TRBJ2-3; 9 bases fit TRBD2. The CDR3 has 16 residues. The germline CDR1 and CDR2 sequences are MGHRA and YSYEKL. Trimming removed 1 base from V and 4 bases from J; junction bases left unmatched: 6. The CDR3 DNA is TGCGCCAGCAGCCAAGGGGGTAGCGGGAGACCAGATACGCAGTATTTT. Translating gives CASSQGGSGRPDTQYF.

This clonotype was seen a few times. The V and J genes are TRBV24-1 and TRBJ2-5; possible D gene TRBD1, 7 bases. The CDR3 has 15 amino acids. In germline, CDR1 is KGHDR, CDR2 SFDVKD. Trimming took 5 bases from V and 5 from J, leaving 17 bases between them. Written as DNA, the CDR3 is TGTGCCACCAGTGCCAGGGGGTCTGGAGGGGAGACCCAGTACTTC. This codes for CATSARGSGGETQYF.

This chain connects TRBV7-9 to TRBJ2-7; maybe TRBD2 (6 bases). This CDR3 has 13 amino acids. The V gene's germline CDR1 is SEHNR and CDR2 FQNEAQ (reference sequence). V shed 3 bases and J shed 6 bases, with 12 bases lying between them. The CDR3 nucleotides are TGTGCCAGCAGCTTGGGCGGGGACGGCGAGCAGTACTTC. Protein sequence: CASSLGGDGEQYF.

This chain uses TRBV7-2 with TRBJ2-2; D remains unclear. The CDR3 is made up of 15 amino acids. Germline V gene sequence: CDR1 SGHTA, CDR2 FQGNSA. V lost 2 bases and J 6 bases, leaving 13 bases between the germline ends. The CDR3 sequence: CASSLRAQPAGELFF. The CDR3 DNA reads as TGTGCCAGCAGCTTACGGGCCCAACCCGCCGGGGAGCTGTTTTTT.

This clonotype was found a few times. V gene TRBV20-1 combines with J gene TRBJ1-5; maybe TRBD1 (5 bases). The CDR3 runs to 13 residues. Per the germline V gene, CDR1 is DFQATT and CDR2 is SNEGSKA (reference sequence). V was shortened by 6 bases and J by 0 bases, with 9 bases between the two germline ends. The CDR3 bases are TGCAGTGCGAGACAGTATAGCAATCAGCCCCAGCATTTT. This codes for CSARQYSNQPQHF.

This clonotype was found a few times. The CDR3 reads CASSLKGGHGLEAFF. In nucleotides, the CDR3 is TGTGCCAGCAGCTTAAAAGGGGGGCACGGACTTGAAGCTTTCTTT. V is TRBV13 and J is TRBJ1-1, with D perhaps matching TRBD1 (6 bases). Germline V CDR1 and CDR2: PRHDT, FYEKMQ (reference sequence). The germline V and J ends were trimmed by 2 bases and 7 bases, with 17 bases remaining between them. This CDR3 comprises 15 residues.

This chain connects TRBV12-3 or TRBV12-4 to TRBJ1-2; TRBD1 is a possible D gene (5 bases). CDR3 length: 16 residues. Trimming took off 0 bases at V and 3 bases at J, with 14 bases between the two ends. This chain's CDR3 is CASSLAIYSGYYGYTF. Written as DNA, the CDR3 is TGTGCCAGCAGTTTAGCAATTTATTCAGGGTACTATGGCTACACCTTC.

The CDR3 spells CASSLKQTSGRISYEQYF. CDR3 DNA: TGTGCCAGCAGCTTAAAGCAGACTAGCGGGAGAATATCCTACGAGCAGTACTTC. The chain uses TRBV7-3 and TRBJ2-7; 12 bases line up with TRBD2. Trimming removed 1 base from V and 1 base from J; junction bases left unmatched: 8. Germline V gene sequence: CDR1 SGHTA, CDR2 FQGTGA. The CDR3 length is 18 residues. Supplemented by reference TRBV7-3 and TRBJ2-7, the full variable domain reads GAGVSQTPSNKVTEKGKYVELRCDPISGHTALYWYRQSLGQGPEFLIYFQGTGAADDSGLPNDRFFAVRPEGSVSTLKIQRTERGDSAVYLCASSLKQTSGRISYEQYFGPGTRLTVT.

This clonotype was observed a few times. The V and J genes are TRBV18 and TRBJ2-1; no reliable D call. V was cut by 0 bases and J by 1 base, with 10 bases left in between. This CDR3 is 16 amino acids long. Germline CDR1 KGHSH, CDR2 LQKENI. The CDR3 DNA is TGTGCCAGCTCACCACCCTCCGCGGCATCCTACAATGAGCAGTTCTTC. It specifies CASSPPSAASYNEQFF.

As DNA, the CDR3 is TGTGCCAGCAGCTACCGGACAGAATATGGCTACACCTTC. Its protein product is CASSYRTEYGYTF. The chain joins TRBV7-9 to TRBJ1-2; perhaps TRBD1 as D (6 bases). The CDR3 extends over 13 amino acids. V lost 4 bases and J 5 bases, leaving 11 bases between the germline ends. Germline CDR1 reads SEHNR; CDR2 reads FQNEAQ (reference sequence).

This sequence joins TRBV6-5 and TRBJ2-3; D gene unclear. In germline, CDR1 is MNHEY, CDR2 SVGAGI. The CDR3 contains 12 residues. V lost 2 bases to trimming and J lost 5 bases, with 5 bases between them. The CDR3 sequence: CASSYEGDTQYF. CDR3 in DNA: TGTGCCAGCAGTTACGAAGGAGATACGCAGTATTTT.

The rearrangement links TRBV5-1 to TRBJ1-1, with 9 nucleotides matching TRBD1. The CDR3 spans 16 residues. Trimming removed 0 bases from V and 9 bases from J; junction bases left unmatched: 12. Germline V gives CDR1 SGHRS, CDR2 YFSETQ. The CDR3 loop is CASSLAMARGTGQAFF. The CDR3 bases are TGCGCCAGCAGCTTGGCCATGGCAAGGGGGACAGGGCAAGCTTTCTTT.

The chain has TRBV24-1 and TRBJ2-6, with D unresolved. Trimming took 1 base from V and 0 from J, leaving 6 bases between them. This CDR3 has 16 residues. CDR1 and CDR2 from the germline V gene are KGHDR and SFDVKD. The CDR3 protein is CATSDLAISGANVLTF. The CDR3 nucleotides read TGTGCCACCAGTGATTTAGCGATCTCTGGGGCCAACGTCCTGACTTTC.

This clonotype was picked up a small number of times. This chain joins TRBV28 and TRBJ1-4; 8 positions agree with TRBD1. Germline V gene lookup returns CDR1 MDHEN and CDR2 SYDVKM. This CDR3 has 15 amino acids. The V gene end was trimmed by 5 bases and the J gene end by 4 bases; junction bases not matched to a gene: 6. The CDR3 DNA reads as TGTGCCAGCAGTCCGCAGGACAGGGATAATGAAAAACTGTTTTTT. Translated, it gives CASSPQDRDNEKLFF.

This clonotype was detected a few times. The chain employs TRBV5-4 and TRBJ1-1; 9 bases are shared with TRBD1. V was clipped by 4 bases and J by 2 bases; unmatched bases: 6. The germline gives CDR1 SGHNT, CDR2 YYREEE (reference sequence). The CDR3 sequence is 15 residues long. The CDR3: CASSTPQGANTEAFF. The DNA for the CDR3 is TGTGCCAGCAGCACTCCACAGGGGGCCAACACTGAAGCTTTCTTT.

The J gene is TRBJ2-3, the V gene TRBV7-2; 9 bases line up with TRBD2. Germline V gives CDR1 SGHTA, CDR2 FQGNSA. CDR3 length: 16 residues. The trim removed 7 bases at V and 2 bases at J, leaving 10 bases unmatched. CDR3 in DNA: TGTGCCAGCACCAATATGCTAGCGGGATACACAGATACGCAGTATTTT. Amino acids: CASTNMLAGYTDTQYF.

The chain uses TRBV9 and TRBJ2-1, with 13 bases lining up with TRBD2. This CDR3 comprises 16 residues. The germline gives CDR1 SGDLS, CDR2 YYNGEE. V lost 2 bases to trimming and J lost 8 bases; unmatched junction nucleotides: 7. The CDR3 loop is CASSVGGLAGVHEQFF. In DNA form, the CDR3 reads TGTGCCAGCAGCGTGGGAGGACTAGCGGGAGTGCATGAGCAGTTCTTC. Looking up the rest from reference TRBV9 and TRBJ2-1 gives the full variable domain: DSGVTQTPKHLITATGQRVTLRCSPRSGDLSVYWYQQSLDQGLQFLIQYYNGEERAKGNILERFSAQQFPDLHSELNLSSLELGDSALYFCASSVGGLAGVHEQFFGPGTRLTVL.

This clonotype was counted only a few times. This chain joins TRBV4-1 and TRBJ2-7, with D tentatively TRBD2 (7 bases). CDR3 length: 14 residues. The V end lost 1 base, the J end lost 3 bases, and 10 bases lay between the germline ends. Germline V lookup: CDR1 MGHRA, CDR2 YSYEKL. The CDR3 DNA reads TGCGCCAGCAGCCAAGGCGGGGGCCTCTACGAGCAGTACTTC. It encodes CASSQGGGLYEQYF.

The chain employs TRBV29-1 and TRBJ2-1; 9 bases match TRBD2. Trimming cost V 2 bases and J 8 bases; bases outside gene matches: 13. The germline gives CDR1 SQVTM, CDR2 ANQGSEA. The CDR3 sequence is 16 residues long. In nucleotides, the CDR3 is TGCAGCGTTGAATCCCCGATTAGCGGGAGACCTGATGAGCAGTTCTTC. Protein sequence: CSVESPISGRPDEQFF.

J is TRBJ1-6 and V is TRBV5-6, with 9 nucleotides matching TRBD1. Unmatched junction bases numbered 5, after V lost 0 bases and J lost 1 base. The CDR3 length is 18 residues. Germline CDR1 is SGHDT and CDR2 is YYEEEE. The CDR3 is CASSLGTGGFSYNSPLHF. The CDR3 region has the DNA TGTGCCAGCAGCTTGGGTACAGGGGGCTTTTCCTATAATTCACCCCTCCACTTT.

The V gene is TRBV12-3 or TRBV12-4, the J gene TRBJ2-5; TRBD2 aligns across 15 bases. This CDR3 spans 16 amino acids. The V gene end was trimmed by 1 base and the J gene end by 4 bases; junction bases not matched to a gene: 1. The chain's CDR3 is CASSLGTSGRGETQYF. CDR3 sequence (DNA): TGTGCCAGCAGTTTAGGGACTAGCGGGAGGGGAGAGACCCAGTACTTC.

This clonotype occurred once. The gene calls are TRBV7-9 and TRBJ2-5; 11 bases are a match to TRBD2. The CDR3 length is 14 residues. The ends lost 8 bases at V and 7 bases at J; junction bases unmatched: 9. Germline CDR1 SEHNR, CDR2 FQNEAQ (reference sequence). The CDR3 region has the DNA TGTGCCAGCGCGATTGTAGCGGGAGGGGCGACCCAGTACTTC. Protein sequence: CASAIVAGGATQYF.

The rearrangement joins TRBV4-1 to TRBJ1-2; D ambiguous. The CDR3 is made up of 17 amino acids. Trimming shortened V by 5 bases and J by 3 bases, and 22 bases separated the two germline ends. The V gene's germline CDR1 is MGHRA and CDR2 YSYEKL. The CDR3 DNA sequence: TGCGCCAGCAGCAATCCGGTGTCTGGCAGCGATTACTATGGCTACACCTTC. As protein: CASSNPVSGSDYYGYTF.

The gene calls are TRBV5-8 and TRBJ2-2; tentative D call: TRBD1 (6 bases). Germline V gene sequence: CDR1 SGHTS, CDR2 YDEGEE. V gave up 0 bases and J gave up 9 bases, with 18 bases separating them. The CDR3 is 16 amino acids. CDR3 in DNA: TGTGCCAGCAGCTTGGACCTTGGGGGACAACTTCGGGAGCTGTTTTTT. The encoded protein is CASSLDLGGQLRELFF. The full variable domain, in which reference TRBV5-8 and TRBJ2-2 provide the parts outside the CDR3, is EAGVTQSPTHLIKTRGQQATLRCSPISGHTSVYWYQQALGLGLQFLLWYDEGEERNRGNFPPRFSGRQFPNYSSELNVNALELEDSALYLCASSLDLGGQLRELFFGEGSRLTVL.

This clonotype has just a few counts. The chain recombines TRBV20-1 with TRBJ1-2; TRBD1 matches 8 bases. V trimming: 3 bases; J trimming: 4 bases; junction bases outside the gene matches: 4. CDR3 size: 13 residues. In germline, CDR1 is DFQATT, CDR2 SNEGSKA (reference sequence). In nucleotides, the CDR3 is TGCAGTGCTAGTGACAGGGGTGTCTATGGCTACACCTTC. It codes for CSASDRGVYGYTF.

This clonotype was counted only a few times. The chain joins TRBV2 to TRBJ2-5; 10 nucleotides line up with TRBD2. Germline V CDR1 and CDR2: SNHLY, FYNNEI. There are 17 residues in the CDR3. V gave up 6 bases and J gave up 5 bases; unmatched junction bases: 15. CDR3 in amino acids: CASRTGLASIGWETQYF. In DNA form, the CDR3 reads TGTGCCAGCAGGACGGGACTAGCGTCGATAGGGTGGGAGACCCAGTACTTC.

V usage is TRBV25-1 and J usage is TRBJ1-4; D is ambiguous. Per germline, CDR1 MGHDK and CDR2 SYGVNS. There are 15 residues in the CDR3. V was shortened by 1 base and J by 4 bases, with 10 bases between the two germline ends. The CDR3 here is CASSEFERSNEKLFF. The CDR3 DNA is TGTGCCAGCAGTGAATTTGAACGGAGTAATGAAAAACTGTTTTTT.

This chain uses TRBV19 with TRBJ2-2; 7 bases are a match to TRBD2. The CDR3 is made up of 19 amino acids. Germline V gives CDR1 LNHDA, CDR2 SQIVND (reference sequence). V lost 1 base and J lost 7; bases outside the gene matches: 18. The CDR3 protein is CASSIAPLVVRGGLGELFF. DNA of the CDR3: TGTGCCAGTAGTATAGCCCCCCTCGTAGTTAGGGGAGGGCTCGGGGAGCTGTTTTTT.